Described below is a single T cell receptor beta chain sequence and its context. Antigen: not known. This record belongs to a study of blood T cells in healthy people across ages. For the second PCR, which ran for roughly 6 to 12 cycles, a sample-barcoded 5' primer and a J-beta primer mix were used. TCRdb re-derived calls from the 5' RACE reads in MiXCR, one entry per CDR3 protein. Seen here are roughly 800,000 distinct CDR3 sequences, around 36% observed once, and the top ten hold over 10%. V was trimmed by 3 bases and J by 3 bases, leaving 12 bases between them. Germline-derived CDR1 and CDR2 are WSHSY and SAAADI. The CDR3 has 14 residues. General study results and limits: Older age went with lower TCR beta diversity per million T cells, in a roughly linear way. Unknown CMV status may confound age-related changes in expanded clones.

The specimen was blood. This sequence originates from a man aged 18 to 35 in good health. The chain links TRBV10-2 to TRBJ2-7; D perhaps matches TRBD1 (6 bases). The CDR3: CASSDFGRGYEQYF. CDR3 in DNA: TGCGCCAGCAGTGATTTTGGCAGGGGCTACGAGCAGTACTTC.